This TCR beta chain derives from a study of blood T cell repertoires in COVID-19. This table comes from immunoSEQ multiplex PCR, and its TCRdb copy is limited to in-frame clones, with some not included. Found here are approximately 240,000 clones, around 83% of them singletons; the top ten hold around 1.5%. The CDR3 is 13 residues long. CDR1 is SNHLY and CDR2 is FYNNEI in the germline V gene. V dropped 7 bases and J dropped 5 bases, with 15 bases sitting between them. The receptor was isolated from a woman in her thirties or forties who had recovered from COVID-19. J is TRBJ2-7 and V is TRBV2; D is unresolved. Source material: peripheral blood. CDR3 DNA sequence: TGTGCCAGCACCTACAAGCGTAGCAACGAGCAGTACTTC. Translating it yields CASTYKRSNEQYF.